The 26 T cell receptor beta chains given below trace back to one sample, sequenced in a study of T cells in Graves' hyperthyroidism and ophthalmopathy. Amplification yielded TCR beta CDR3 regions, with RNA transcripts as the source. The HTBI primer set was used in a first-round RT-PCR of the TCR CDR3. One entry per CDR3 protein results from TCRdb running MiXCR on the multiplex PCR reads. The sample holds around 350,000 distinct CDR3 sequences, approximately 18% seen once. The specimen sequenced was blood. The receptor set was obtained from a woman aged 25 to 45 with Graves' hyperthyroidism that later progressed to Graves' ophthalmopathy.

This clonotype turned up a few times. The rearrangement uses TRBV19 and TRBJ1-3; D ambiguous. The germline V gene has CDR1 LNHDA and CDR2 SQIVND (reference sequence). The CDR3 totals 14 residues. The germline V and J ends were trimmed by 8 bases and 1 base, with 12 bases remaining between them. In DNA, the CDR3 is TGTGCCAGTGTAGCCCAGCCGTCTGGAAACACCATATATTTT. Residues: CASVAQPSGNTIYF.

The table lists this clonotype with many counts. This CDR3 reads CSARDLGRRGFHEQYF. The CDR3 region has the DNA TGCAGTGCTAGAGATTTGGGGAGGCGGGGGTTCCACGAGCAGTACTTC. The chain has TRBV20-1 and TRBJ2-7; 7 nucleotides match TRBD2. The germline V gene has CDR1 DFQATT and CDR2 SNEGSKA (reference sequence). With V trimmed by 0 bases and J by 5 bases, 13 bases remained unmatched. The CDR3 runs to 16 residues.

This sequence joins TRBV12-3 or TRBV12-4 and TRBJ1-5; 9 bases are a match to TRBD1. V dropped 8 bases and J dropped 4; count of bases not matched to a gene: 12. The CDR3 has 16 amino acids. Written as DNA, the CDR3 is TGTGCCAGCTCACCACTGGACAGGGGTGGGAATCAGCCCCAGCATTTT. It yields the protein CASSPLDRGGNQPQHF.

The J gene is TRBJ1-2, the V gene TRBV20-1, with D maybe TRBD1 (5 bases). Between the trimmed V and J ends, which lost 0 bases and 1 base, there was a span of 6 bases. Germline V gene sequence: CDR1 DFQATT, CDR2 SNEGSKA (reference sequence). The CDR3 is 13 amino acids. Written as DNA, the CDR3 is TGCAGTGCTAGAGAGGGACGTAACTATGGCTACACCTTC. It yields the protein CSAREGRNYGYTF.

This clonotype was detected only a few times. The chain carries TRBV20-1 and TRBJ1-4, with D maybe TRBD1 (5 bases). The germline V and J ends were trimmed by 1 base and 8 bases, with 23 bases remaining between them. The CDR3 length is 17 residues. CDR1 DFQATT and CDR2 SNEGSKA come from the germline V gene (reference sequence). CDR3 loop: CSARAVNSQGIGEKLFF. Here the CDR3 DNA reads TGCAGTGCTAGAGCAGTCAATTCGCAGGGTATAGGGGAAAAACTGTTTTTT.

The V and J genes are TRBV19 and TRBJ1-4; no definite D call. Germline V gene lookup returns CDR1 LNHDA and CDR2 SQIVND (reference sequence). Trimming stripped 10 bases from V and 4 bases from J, with 19 bases between. The CDR3 is 15 amino acids. The CDR3 sequence: CANRPREDGNEKLFF. In DNA form, the CDR3 reads TGTGCCAATAGACCGAGGGAGGATGGTAATGAAAAACTGTTTTTT.

V usage is TRBV5-1 and J usage is TRBJ2-7, with a possible D match to TRBD1 (6 bases). CDR1 and CDR2 from the germline V gene are SGHRS and YFSETQ. The CDR3 has 13 amino acids. Between the trimmed V and J ends, which lost 4 bases and 2 bases, there was a span of 10 bases. CDR3 nucleotides: TGCGCCAGCAGCGGGGGCCGTCCCTACGAGCAGTACTTC. This translates into CASSGGRPYEQYF.

This clonotype was seen at least ten times. The chain has TRBV7-2 and TRBJ1-4; no clear D gene. The V gene's germline CDR1 is SGHTA and CDR2 FQGNSA. V lost 5 bases and J lost 8, with 15 bases in between. The CDR3 is made up of 14 amino acids. This CDR3 reads CASSADGGREKLFF. The CDR3, as DNA: TGTGCCAGCAGCGCAGATGGCGGGAGGGAAAAACTGTTTTTT.

This clonotype came up many times. J is TRBJ2-3 and V is TRBV11-2; no reliable D call. The germline V gene has CDR1 SGHAT and CDR2 FQNNGV. The length of the CDR3 is 13 residues. The ends were cut back, 4 bases at V and 10 bases at J, with 15 bases in the middle. The CDR3 protein is CASSSSHMEAQYF. The CDR3 coding sequence is TGTGCCAGCAGCTCCAGCCATATGGAAGCGCAGTATTTT.

This clonotype was recorded many times. The rearrangement links TRBV19 to TRBJ1-6, with unresolved D. V was trimmed by 8 bases and J by 10 bases, leaving 6 bases between them. This CDR3 region has 10 residues. Germline V gene data show CDR1 as LNHDA and CDR2 as SQIVND (reference sequence). Written as DNA, the CDR3 is TGTGCCAGTGGTTCGTCACCCCTCCACTTT. It yields the protein CASGSSPLHF.

Ten or more counts support this clonotype. This chain links TRBV28 with TRBJ2-7; 10 bases match TRBD1. With V trimmed by 5 bases and J by 3 bases, 7 bases remained unmatched. CDR3 length: 15 residues. The germline CDR1 and CDR2 sequences are MDHEN and SYDVKM. CDR3 bases: TGTGCCAGCAGTGCGACCGGGACAGGGGACTACGAGCAGTACTTC. This translates into CASSATGTGDYEQYF.

Only a few counts were recorded for this clonotype. This chain connects TRBV27 to TRBJ2-4, with D maybe TRBD1 (5 bases). Trimming shortened V by 5 bases and J by 0 bases, and 20 bases separated the two germline ends. CDR1 is MNHEY and CDR2 is SMNVEV in the germline V gene (reference sequence). CDR3 length equals 18 residues. DNA of the CDR3: TGTGCCAGCAGTACGACTGGAAAGGGGTTAATAGCCAAAAACATTCAGTACTTC. Translation: CASSTTGKGLIAKNIQYF.

The chain recombines TRBV28 with TRBJ1-5; D not resolved. There are 11 residues in the CDR3. Trimming removed 4 bases at V and 9 bases at J, with 7 bases between. The germline V gene encodes CDR1 MDHEN and CDR2 SYDVKM. The CDR3 coding sequence is TGTGCCAGCAGTTCCACTTCGCCCCAGCATTTT. Translated: CASSSTSPQHF.

This clonotype was picked up many times. The chain has TRBV20-1 and TRBJ2-5, with 11 nucleotides matching TRBD2. V shed 0 bases, J shed 9 bases, and the junction held 12 bases outside the gene matches. Germline V CDR1 and CDR2: DFQATT, SNEGSKA (reference sequence). The CDR3 spans 16 residues. CDR3 nucleotide sequence: TGCAGTGCTAGAGATCGACTAGCGGGAAGCTGGGGGGCCCAGTACTTC. Its translation: CSARDRLAGSWGAQYF.

This clonotype was observed many times. The rearrangement links TRBV2 to TRBJ2-1, with 7 positions matching TRBD2. After removal of 2 bases from V and 7 bases from J, the junction contained 5 bases not matched to a gene. Germline V gene lookup returns CDR1 SNHLY and CDR2 FYNNEI. The CDR3 sequence is 14 residues long. The DNA for the CDR3 is TGTGCCAGCAGTGAACCAGCGGGAAGTAATGAGCAGTTCTTC. As protein: CASSEPAGSNEQFF.

In its sample, this clonotype was seen many times. The chain carries TRBV2 and TRBJ1-1; D not resolved. Germline assignment: CDR1 SNHLY and CDR2 FYNNEI. This CDR3 has 14 amino acids. The ends were cut back, 6 bases at V and 3 bases at J, with 14 bases in the middle. The CDR3 DNA is TGTGCCAGCAGGAAGCGGTTAAGGGACACTGAAGCTTTCTTT. It is translated as CASRKRLRDTEAFF.

In this sample, this clonotype turned up a few times. The chain recombines TRBV6-2 or TRBV6-3 with TRBJ2-2, with 8 positions matching TRBD1. The V gene end was trimmed by 0 bases and the J gene end by 8 bases; junction bases not matched to a gene: 8. Looked up from germline, CDR1 is MNHEY and CDR2 is SVGEGT. The CDR3 extends over 16 amino acids. In DNA, the CDR3 is TGTGCCAGCAGTTACTCGTTAGACAGGGGTCTTGGGGAGCTGTTTTTT. Translated: CASSYSLDRGLGELFF.

In this sample, this clonotype turned up a few times. This chain joins TRBV29-1 and TRBJ1-2, with 9 bases matching TRBD1. This CDR3 comprises 12 residues. Unmatched junction bases numbered 8, after V lost 7 bases and J lost 8 bases. Germline CDR1 SQVTM, CDR2 ANQGSEA. The CDR3 sequence: CSAATGGGGYTF. The CDR3 coding sequence is TGCAGCGCCGCCACAGGGGGCGGCGGCTACACCTTC.

This clonotype was recorded at least ten times. V and J are TRBV5-1 and TRBJ1-2; D unclear. V was trimmed by 2 bases and J by 8 bases, leaving 16 bases between them. Germline CDR1 is SGHRS and CDR2 is YFSETQ. CDR3 length equals 14 residues. CDR3 DNA: TGCGCCAGCAGCTTCGGAGGGAGGATAGAGGGCTACACCTTC. Amino acid sequence: CASSFGGRIEGYTF.

As for this clonotype: This may arise from a read error, as a much more abundant clone is one base away. This chain joins TRBV28 and TRBJ1-1; possible D gene TRBD1, 5 bases. From germline, CDR1 is MDHEN and CDR2 SYDVKM. The CDR3 runs to 14 residues. As DNA, the CDR3 is TGTGTCAGCAGTTTTTACGGGGGGGTCACTGAAGCTTTCTTT. Its protein is CVSSFYGGVTEAFF.

This clonotype came up many times. The rearrangement uses TRBV5-1 and TRBJ2-5; D possibly corresponds to TRBD2 (6 bases). There are 15 residues in the CDR3. The V gene lost 4 bases and the J gene lost 5 bases, with 18 bases spanning the gap. Germline V gives CDR1 SGHRS, CDR2 YFSETQ. CDR3 bases: TGCGCCAGCAGCAGAACGGGACTTTCGGGTGAGACCCAGTACTTC. Amino acid sequence: CASSRTGLSGETQYF.

This clonotype was seen only a few times. The gene calls are TRBV20-1 and TRBJ2-1; D is perhaps TRBD1 (5 bases). This CDR3 spans 14 amino acids. Germline loops: CDR1 DFQATT, CDR2 SNEGSKA (reference sequence). V lost 6 bases, J lost 4 bases, and 16 bases lay in between. The CDR3, as DNA: TGCAGTGCGTCCAGGGTCCCAATATACAATGAGCAGTTCTTC. Translated, it gives CSASRVPIYNEQFF.

There are many counts of this clonotype. V usage is TRBV6-1 and J usage is TRBJ2-1; D perhaps matches TRBD1 (5 bases). Trimming left V 10 bases short and J 8 bases short, with 21 bases between. The length of the CDR3 is 14 residues. Germline values: CDR1 MNHNS, CDR2 SASEGT. CDR3 bases: TGTGCCACAGGCAAAGTGTTAGGGGTCTATGAGCAGTTCTTC. It specifies CATGKVLGVYEQFF.

A few counts support this clonotype. The rearrangement links TRBV5-5 to TRBJ2-6, with D possibly TRBD2 on 6 matching bases. CDR1 is SGHKS and CDR2 is YYEKEE in the germline V gene (reference sequence). The CDR3 length is 16 residues. V was trimmed by 3 bases and J by 1 base, leaving 11 bases between them. In nucleotides, the CDR3 is TGTGCCAGCAGCTGGCAGGGAGGTTCTGGGGCCAACGTCCTGACTTTC. Translation: CASSWQGGSGANVLTF.

In regard to this clonotype: This may stem from a read error, because a much larger clone lies one nucleotide away. The chain carries TRBV7-9 and TRBJ2-1; D is tentatively TRBD1 or TRBD2 (5 bases each). CDR3 length: 15 residues. Trimming cost V 5 bases and J 2 bases, with 13 bases left between them. Germline-derived CDR1 and CDR2 are SEHNR and FQNEAQ (reference sequence). This CDR3 reads CASSPVGVPYNEQFF. Here the CDR3 DNA reads TGTGCCAGCAGCCCGGTGGGGGTTCCCTACAATGAGCAGTTCTTC. Full variable domain (rest looked up from reference TRBV7-9 and TRBJ2-1): DTGVSQNPRHKITKRGQNVTFRCDPISEHNRLYWYRQTLGQGPEFLTYFQNEAQLEKSRLLSDRFSAERPKGSFSTLEIQRTEQGDSAMYLCASSPVGVPYNEQFFGPGTRLTVL.

There are many counts of this clonotype. The chain combines TRBV3-1 with TRBJ1-2, with D possibly matching TRBD1 (6 bases). V dropped 0 bases and J dropped 8 bases, with 10 bases sitting between them. The CDR3 runs 13 residues. Per germline, CDR1 LGHDT and CDR2 YNNKEL (reference sequence). The CDR3 reads CASSQDYGGGYTF. The CDR3 nucleotides are TGTGCCAGCAGCCAAGATTACGGGGGCGGCTACACCTTC. Full variable domain (missing parts from reference TRBV3-1 and TRBJ1-2): DTAVSQTPKYLVTQMGNDKSIKCEQNLGHDTMYWYKQDSKKFLKIMFSYNNKELIINETVPNRFSPKSPDKAHLNLHINSLELGDSAVYFCASSQDYGGGYTFGSGTRLTVV.